This T cell receptor (beta chain) was captured in a study of T-cell reconstitution after alpha-beta-depleted transplantation in children. General observations from the study: Reportedly, only several hundred clones from non-depleted graft cells drove alpha-beta T-cell counts at about two months.

Looked up from germline, CDR1 is SQVTM and CDR2 is ANQGSEA. V was pared by 3 bases and J by 2 bases, with 9 bases between. The CDR3 consists of 13 residues. Molecular barcoding with unique molecular identifiers was used for the TCRbeta library. Via MiXCR, TCRdb re-called the PCR reads, giving one row per CDR3 protein. The sample shows about 980,000 distinct CDR3 sequences, 25% to 30% of them seen only once. This clonotype has more than one count but fewer than ten. The antigen is not known. The sample in question was PBMCs, mostly from graft donor cells, obtained 360 days after TCRalphabeta/CD19-depleted stem cell transplant. V is TRBV29-1 and J is TRBJ2-3; D ambiguous. The sequence was obtained from a boy less than two years old who had a stem cell transplant for SCID, so the T cells may come from the graft donor. CDR3 sequence reads: CSVERQYTDTQYF. CDR3 bases: TGCAGCGTTGAGCGGCAGTACACAGATACGCAGTATTTT.